Described below is a single T cell receptor beta chain sequence and its context. Its antigen is undetermined. The sample is drawn from a study of cytomegalovirus exposure and HLA in healthy donors. Use of 60 Vbeta and 13 Jbeta primers characterized the PCR. TCRdb keeps only in-frame clones here, not all; method: immunoSEQ multiplex PCR. The sample has fewer than 250,000 clones; 70% to 80% are singletons. Germline V CDR1 and CDR2: MNHNY, SVGAGI (reference sequence). The CDR3 runs 12 residues. V was pared by 7 bases and J by 3 bases, with 3 bases of the junction left unmatched. Findings and limits, study-wide: Most of the CMV-associated TCR beta chains (in a later analysis) appeared to be HLA-restricted.

The receptor comes from a woman between 45 and 60 years old in good health and CMV-seronegative. The rearrangement joins TRBV6-6 to TRBJ2-7; TRBD2 agrees at 7 bases. Source material: PBMCs. CDR3 nucleotide sequence: TGTGCCAGCACCAAGCGGGGCTACGAGCAGTACTTC. Translation: CASTKRGYEQYF.